This TCR beta chain was found in a study of T-cell reconstitution after alpha-beta-depleted transplantation in children. Unique molecular identifiers were used to barcode this TCRbeta library. In TCRdb, the PCR reads were re-called with MiXCR into one record per CDR3 protein. Here the sample spans roughly 500,000 distinct CDR3 sequences, 9.5% to 15% being singletons. This clonotype came up many times. Unmatched junction bases numbered 9, after V lost 3 bases and J lost 3 bases. This CDR3 has 16 amino acids. Germline loops: CDR1 LGHNA, CDR2 YNFKEQ. This sequence originates from a human donor who donated a stem cell graft to a child with combined immunodeficiency. The J gene is TRBJ2-7, the V gene TRBV4-2; TRBD2 matches 9 bases. The specimen was PBMCs from the stem cell graft donor, collected from the stem cell graft. As DNA, the CDR3 is TGTGCCAGCAGCCAGAATAGCGGGAGTTACGGCTACGAGCAGTACTTC. Residues: CASSQNSGSYGYEQYF.